This T cell receptor (beta chain) is drawn from a study of shared clonotypes between healthy human individuals. Study in general: Each donor had three CD4 naive, three CD4 memory, two CD8 naive and one CD8 memory plate.

In the case of this clone: Its specificity is not known.

A split of CD4+ cells into CD45RA+ naive and CD45RA-negative memory subsets was performed. Study-wide results and limits: Expectations were that clonotype sharing among donors would be affected by sequencing depth.

Each subset's genomic DNA was split evenly across several immunoSEQ plates. The protocol was immunoSEQ multiplex PCR, while the TCRdb copy is restricted to in-frame clones and leaves out a portion. Among over 1.4 million clones listed, 95% to 97% were seen once. The CDR3 has 18 residues. Germline values: CDR1 SQVTM, CDR2 ANQGSEA. The V end was cut by 4 bases, the J end by 2 bases, with 23 bases between. The chain employs TRBV29-1 and TRBJ2-2; maybe TRBD1 (6 bases). This TCR derives from a man aged 25 to 40 in good health. Sequenced input: naive CD4+ T cells sorted from blood. Noted subset: CD45RA+ positively selected. CDR3: CSVGGGPFQGGNTGELFF. CDR3 nucleotides: TGCAGCGTTGGGGGCGGCCCTTTCCAAGGGGGAAACACCGGGGAGCTGTTTTTT.